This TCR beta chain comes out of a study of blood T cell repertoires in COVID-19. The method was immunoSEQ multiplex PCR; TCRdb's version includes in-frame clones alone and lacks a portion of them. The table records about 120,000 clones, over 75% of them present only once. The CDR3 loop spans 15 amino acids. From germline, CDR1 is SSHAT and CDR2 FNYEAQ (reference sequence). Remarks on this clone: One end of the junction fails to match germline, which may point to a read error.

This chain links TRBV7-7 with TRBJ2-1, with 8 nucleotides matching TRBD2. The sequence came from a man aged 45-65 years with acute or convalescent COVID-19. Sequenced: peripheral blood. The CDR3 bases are TGTGCTAGCAGTCCCAGCGGGAGCTCCTACAATGAGCAGTTCTTC. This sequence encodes CASSPSGSSYNEQFF.